The source of this T cell receptor (beta chain) is a study of T cell responses to AZD1222 COVID-19 vaccine. TCRdb's table, derived via immunoSEQ multiplex PCR, lists solely in-frame clones and lacks some. The table records roughly 80,000 clones, approximately 90% of them present only once. Study-level findings and limits: It should be noted that donors were predominantly white British and more often female, and clonal diversity was possibly underestimated. CD4 TCRs associated with vaccination spanned spike, dominating at 160-218 and 743-854. Repertoire samples came only from after the peak T cell response.

Pooled in the analysis were second doses at about 4 or about 12 weeks. This CDR3 comprises 14 residues. CDR1 SGDLS and CDR2 YYNGEE come from the germline V gene. With V trimmed by 10 bases and J by 3 bases, 12 bases remained unmatched. Regarding this clone: The antigen remains unidentified.

The chain uses TRBV9 and TRBJ2-7; TRBD1 agrees at 8 bases. The source material was peripheral blood, sampled 28 days after the second AZD1222 dose. The receptor's source is an adult who received the AZD1222 COVID-19 vaccine. The CDR3 sequence is CADTRTGPFYEQYF. The CDR3 nucleotides are TGTGCCGACACGCGGACAGGGCCATTCTACGAGCAGTACTTC.